Listed below are T cell receptor beta chains from one sample, sequenced in a study of blood T cell repertoires in COVID-19. Only in-frame clones appear in the TCRdb table, and some are missing; sequencing was by immunoSEQ multiplex PCR. The data contain about 170,000 clones, 65% to 85% of them singletons. Sequencing was done on a sample of PBMCs or T cells enriched from blood (not recorded which). These receptors were collected from a woman aged 50 to 60 in a cohort exposed to, infected with or recovered from COVID-19 (not recorded which). Each CDR3 is given with its conserved first and last residue. The D gene is left open where the match is weak. The listing skips clone size in some rows; elsewhere it reads once, few, many or a size class.

J gene | clone size | V gene | D gene | CDR3 DNA | CDR3 protein
TRBJ2-1 | . | TRBV6-6 | TRBD2 | TGTGCCATCAAAGCGGGGTGGGGCTACAATGAGCAGTTCTTC | CAIKAGWGYNEQFF
TRBJ2-2 | . | TRBV29-1 | TRBD1 | TGCAGCGTTGAAACCCGACAGGGAACAAACACCGGGGAGCTGTTTTTT | CSVETRQGTNTGELFF
TRBJ2-3 | . | TRBV19 | . | TGTGCCAGTAGCCTTAGCCCCCTCCTGGATACGCAGTATTTT | CASSLSPLLDTQYF
TRBJ2-3 | . | TRBV7-9 | . | TGTGCCAGCAGTTACACAGATACGCAGTATTTT | CASSYTDTQYF
TRBJ1-2 | . | TRBV5-1 | TRBD1 | TGCGCCAGCAGCTCTGGGACAGGGGGCGTCACTTTTTATGGCTACACCTTC | CASSSGTGGVTFYGYTF
TRBJ1-2 | . | TRBV5-1 | TRBD1 | TGCGCCAGCAGCTTGGGACAGGGAGAAGGCGGCTACACCTTC | CASSLGQGEGGYTF
TRBJ2-5 | . | TRBV5-1 | . | TGCGCCAGCAGAACAGGGTTCCAAGAGACCCAGTACTTC | CASRTGFQETQYF
TRBJ1-2 | . | TRBV28 | . | TGTGCCACCAACAGTAACTATGGCTACACCTTC | CATNSNYGYTF
TRBJ1-1 | . | TRBV6-5 | . | TGTGCCATCCAATTGAACAGGGATACGAACACTGAAGCTTTCTTT | CAIQLNRDTNTEAFF
TRBJ1-4 | . | TRBV5-1 | . | TGCGCCAGCAGCTCGGACATGTGGAAGGAAAAACTGTTTTTT | CASSSDMWKEKLFF
TRBJ2-5 | . | TRBV7-2 | TRBD2 | TGTGCCAGCAGCTTAGTAGCGGGCTGGGAGAAGACCCAGTACTTC | CASSLVAGWEKTQYF
TRBJ1-3 | . | TRBV4-1 | TRBD1 | TGCGCCAGCAGCCAAGAGGGGACAGGGGGCGGATTTACTGGAAACACCATATATTTT | CASSQEGTGGGFTGNTIYF
TRBJ2-5 | . | TRBV30 | . | TGTGCCTTCTCACCAGGGCAAGAGACCCAGTACTTC | CAFSPGQETQYF
TRBJ1-3 | few | TRBV16 | . | TGTGCCAGCAGCCAATCTTGGCGAAACACCATATATTTT | CASSQSWRNTIYF
TRBJ2-7 | . | TRBV18 | TRBD2 | TGTGCCAGCTCACTAACTAGCGGGGTCTCCTACGAGCAGTACTTC | CASSLTSGVSYEQYF
TRBJ1-1 | . | TRBV19 | . | TGTGCCAGTAGTATCCAGGTGATGAAAACTGAAGCTTTCTTT | CASSIQVMKTEAFF
TRBJ2-3 | . | TRBV2 | TRBD2 | TGTGCCAGCAGTGCTGTCGGACTAGCGGACACAGATACGCAGTATTTT | CASSAVGLADTDTQYF
TRBJ1-2 | once | TRBV6-6 | . | TGTGCCAGCAGCCCCACCGCGGGGCCAGTCTATGGCTACACCTTC | CASSPTAGPVYGYTF
TRBJ2-3 | . | TRBV28 | . | TGTGCCAGCAGTTTTCCGGGGTTTATCGATACGCAGTATTTT | CASSFPGFIDTQYF
TRBJ2-1 | . | TRBV25-1 | TRBD2 | TGTGCCAGCAGTGACTGGACTAGCGGGTACTACAATGAGCAGTTCTTC | CASSDWTSGYYNEQFF
TRBJ2-7 | . | TRBV5-1 | . | TGCGCCAGCAGCTCCGGGACTCCAAATTCCTACGAGCAGTACTTC | CASSSGTPNSYEQYF
TRBJ1-2 | . | TRBV2 | TRBD1 | TGTGCCAGCAGACGGGGTCAGGGGGAGAACTATGGCTACACCTTC | CASRRGQGENYGYTF
TRBJ2-1 | . | TRBV5-1 | TRBD2 | TGCGCCAGCAGCTTGGGACTAGCGGGAACAAATGAGCAGTTCTTC | CASSLGLAGTNEQFF
TRBJ2-7 | . | TRBV7-2 | TRBD1 | TGTGCCAGCAGCCGGACAGGGAGGTCCCACGAGCAGTACTTC | CASSRTGRSHEQYF
TRBJ1-6 | . | TRBV19 | TRBD1 | TGTGCCAGTAGTGGCCGGGACAGGAATTCACCCCTCCACTTT | CASSGRDRNSPLHF
TRBJ2-3 | once | TRBV9 | TRBD2 | TGTGCCAGCAGCGTAGCAGGGCGGGGGGCGGCAGATACGCAGTATTTT | CASSVAGRGAADTQYF
TRBJ1-5 | once | TRBV7-2 | . | TGTGCCAGCAGCTTATCAGGGTATCAGCCCCAGCATTTT | CASSLSGYQPQHF
TRBJ1-4 | . | TRBV27 | . | TGTGCCAGCAGTTTATCTGGGGGGGGACGAGGAAAACTGTTTTTT | CASSLSGGGRGKLFF
TRBJ2-7 | . | TRBV2 | . | TGTGCCAGCAGTCAATTACAGGGCTACGCGCAGCAGTACTTC | CASSQLQGYAQQYF